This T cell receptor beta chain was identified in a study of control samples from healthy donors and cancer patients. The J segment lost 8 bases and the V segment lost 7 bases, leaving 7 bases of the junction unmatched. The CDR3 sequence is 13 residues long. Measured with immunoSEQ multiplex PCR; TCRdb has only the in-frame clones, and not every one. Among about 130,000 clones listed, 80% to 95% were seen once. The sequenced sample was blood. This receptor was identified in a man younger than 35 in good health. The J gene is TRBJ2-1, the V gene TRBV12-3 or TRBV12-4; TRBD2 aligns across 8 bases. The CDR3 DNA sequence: TGTGCCAGCACCGGGACTAGGGATTATGAGCAGTTCTTC. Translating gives CASTGTRDYEQFF.